This T cell receptor beta chain is from a study of T cell repertoires in cytomegalovirus infection. At the level of the study: Public TCR beta signatures marked donors with CMV infection and the matching HLA. Whole-study findings and limits: Within the response measured ex vivo, HLA-C-restricted CMV-specific TCR beta clonotypes were dominant. CMV carriers having the relevant HLA were flagged by cumulative public TCR beta family frequency.

This clonotype has a count of ten or more. Its antigen is unknown. TCRdb recomputed calls from the reads with MiXCR, one row per CDR3 protein. The sample has approximately 910,000 distinct CDR3 sequences, about 33% seen once. The specimen comprised cultured CD8+ T cells from PBMCs, sampled from culture after CMV antigen stimulation. The clonotype comes from a human donor in good health (CMV status not recorded). Some clones in this sample may be carry-over from other donors' samples.

The CDR3 DNA sequence: TGCAGTGCTAGAGATGAGGGACAGCAACCCTATGGCTACACCTTC. It codes for CSARDEGQQPYGYTF. The rearrangement uses TRBV20-1 and TRBJ1-2; 7 nucleotides line up with TRBD1. CDR1 and CDR2 (germline): DFQATT, SNEGSKA (reference sequence). The CDR3 is 15 residues long. V lost 0 bases and J lost 4; bases outside the gene matches: 8.